These 28 T cell receptor beta chains came from one sample sequenced in a study of cytomegalovirus exposure and HLA in healthy donors. 60 Vbeta and 13 Jbeta primers were used in PCR. The repertoire was sequenced with immunoSEQ multiplex PCR; TCRdb's copy has only in-frame clones and lacks some. The sample table sets out 35,000 or so clones. Sequencing was done on a sample of PBMCs. The receptors were sampled from a man in his forties in good health and CMV-seropositive.

The chain has TRBV5-1 and TRBJ1-1; D not certain. The CDR3 has 13 amino acids. Germline V gives CDR1 SGHRS, CDR2 YFSETQ. V gave up 1 base and J gave up 3 bases, with 7 bases separating them. Here the CDR3 DNA reads TGCGCCAGCAGCTTGTCTGAGGACACTGAAGCTTTCTTT. It encodes CASSLSEDTEAFF. The full variable domain, in which reference TRBV5-1 and TRBJ1-1 provide the parts outside the CDR3, is KAGVTQTPRYLIKTRGQQVTLSCSPISGHRSVSWYQQTPGQGLQFLFEYFSETQRNKGNFPGRFSGRQFSNSRSEMNVSTLELGDSALYLCASSLSEDTEAFFGQGTRLTVV.

This chain uses TRBV18 with TRBJ1-1, with a possible D match to TRBD1 (5 bases). Germline CDR1 is KGHSH and CDR2 is LQKENI. This CDR3 comprises 14 residues. V lost 4 bases to trimming and J lost 0 bases, with 9 bases between them. The CDR3 loop reads CASSQDSMNTEAFF. DNA for the CDR3: TGTGCCAGCTCACAAGACAGCATGAACACTGAAGCTTTCTTT.

The chain has TRBV5-1 and TRBJ2-1; 8 nucleotides match TRBD2. Germline assignment: CDR1 SGHRS and CDR2 YFSETQ. The length of the CDR3 is 16 residues. V trimming: 2 bases; J trimming: 5 bases; junction bases outside the gene matches: 9. CDR3: CASSFLLAGEDNEQFF. The CDR3 bases are TGCGCCAGCAGCTTCCTTCTAGCGGGTGAGGACAATGAGCAGTTCTTC. Supplemented by reference TRBV5-1 and TRBJ2-1, the full variable domain reads KAGVTQTPRYLIKTRGQQVTLSCSPISGHRSVSWYQQTPGQGLQFLFEYFSETQRNKGNFPGRFSGRQFSNSRSEMNVSTLELGDSALYLCASSFLLAGEDNEQFFGPGTRLTVL.

The chain joins TRBV18 to TRBJ1-6, with 10 bases aligning to TRBD1. V lost 3 bases to trimming and J lost 5 bases; unmatched junction nucleotides: 10. Germline V lookup: CDR1 KGHSH, CDR2 LQKENI. The CDR3 is made up of 18 amino acids. CDR3 sequence: CASSPGGGQGHHNSPLHF. The DNA for the CDR3 is TGTGCCAGCTCACCTGGGGGGGGACAGGGGCATCATAATTCACCCCTCCACTTT.

The chain uses TRBV7-2 and TRBJ1-2, with 8 bases identical to TRBD1. In germline, CDR1 is SGHTA, CDR2 FQGNSA. The CDR3 consists of 11 residues. V trimming: 10 bases; J trimming: 7 bases; junction bases outside the gene matches: 5. CDR3 protein: CATGGVAGYTF. The CDR3 DNA is TGTGCCACAGGGGGCGTCGCTGGCTACACCTTC.

The V call is TRBV15, the J call TRBJ2-7, with 8 bases identical to TRBD1. Germline CDR1 is LNHNV and CDR2 is YYDKDF (reference sequence). CDR3 size: 14 residues. Trimming at V came to 5 bases and at J to 2 bases, leaving 5 bases not matched to a gene. This CDR3 is CATSGDRGPYEQYF. DNA of the CDR3: TGTGCCACCAGCGGCGACAGGGGTCCCTACGAGCAGTACTTC.

This chain joins TRBV30 and TRBJ2-2, with D unclear. V lost 1 base, J lost 1 base, and 4 bases lay in between. The CDR3 extends over 13 amino acids. CDR1 is GTSNPN and CDR2 is SVGIG in the germline V gene (reference sequence). CDR3 region: CAWSAGNTGELFF. The CDR3 region has the DNA TGTGCCTGGAGTGCGGGGAACACCGGGGAGCTGTTTTTT.

The V call is TRBV5-1, the J call TRBJ2-3, with a weak D call TRBD1 (5 bases). The CDR3 has 13 amino acids. Trimming pared 0 bases from V and 5 bases from J, leaving 7 bases between. Germline values: CDR1 SGHRS, CDR2 YFSETQ. CDR3 DNA: TGCGCCAGCAGCTTGGAAAGGGGAGATACGCAGTATTTT. It codes for CASSLERGDTQYF.

V and J are TRBV5-1 and TRBJ2-7; D gene uncertain. The CDR3 length is 13 residues. CDR1 and CDR2 (germline): SGHRS, YFSETQ. Deletions cut 3 bases from V and 5 bases from J, with 12 bases between. The CDR3 here is CASSSKPPNEQYF. The DNA for the CDR3 is TGCGCCAGCAGCTCGAAGCCCCCAAACGAGCAGTACTTC.

V usage is TRBV6-6 and J usage is TRBJ2-5, with TRBD1 matching 9 bases. Germline CDR1 MNHNY, CDR2 SVGAGI (reference sequence). The CDR3 is 15 residues long. J was trimmed by 0 bases and V by 6 bases; bases with no gene match: 5. CDR3 DNA: TGTGCCAGCAGAACCGGGACAGGGAACCAAGAGACCCAGTACTTC. Residues: CASRTGTGNQETQYF.

This rearrangement joins TRBV4-1 to TRBJ2-1; D remains ambiguous. The CDR3 covers 17 residues. The V gene lost 0 bases and the J gene lost 4 bases, with 16 bases spanning the gap. Germline V gene lookup returns CDR1 MGHRA and CDR2 YSYEKL. This chain's CDR3 is CASSQEPGRVGYNEQFF. DNA for the CDR3: TGCGCCAGCAGCCAAGAGCCGGGTAGAGTTGGTTACAATGAGCAGTTCTTC.

The rearrangement uses TRBV7-3 and TRBJ1-1; TRBD1 aligns across 7 bases. CDR1 is SGHTA, CDR2 FQGTGA, per germline. The CDR3 loop spans 14 amino acids. The ends lost 5 bases at V and 7 bases at J; junction bases unmatched: 10. CDR3 nucleotides: TGTGCCAGCAGCGTTTCCGGGACAGCTCTTGAAGCTTTCTTT. It yields the protein CASSVSGTALEAFF.

The genes are TRBV9 and TRBJ2-7; the match to TRBD2 covers 11 bases. CDR1 and CDR2 (germline): SGDLS, YYNGEE. Trimming at V came to 0 bases and at J to 5 bases, leaving 1 base not matched to a gene. The CDR3 sequence is 14 residues long. Here the CDR3 reads CASSVGLAGNEQYF. The DNA of the CDR3 is TGTGCCAGCAGCGTAGGACTAGCGGGAAACGAGCAGTACTTC.

The chain couples TRBV19 to TRBJ1-5; 7 bases match TRBD1. CDR1 and CDR2 (germline): LNHDA, SQIVND (reference sequence). V shed 4 bases, J shed 2 bases, and the junction held 8 bases outside the gene matches. The CDR3 sequence is 16 residues long. CDR3 sequence (DNA): TGTGCCAGTAGTACTTTCCAGGGGGGTGGCAATCAGCCCCAGCATTTT. Its protein is CASSTFQGGGNQPQHF.

The chain recombines TRBV5-1 with TRBJ1-3, with a tentative D call TRBD1 (6 bases). Looked up from germline, CDR1 is SGHRS and CDR2 is YFSETQ. The CDR3 is made up of 14 amino acids. V dropped 4 bases and J dropped 2 bases, with 10 bases sitting between them. The CDR3 is CASSRDRTGNTIYF. Written as DNA, the CDR3 is TGCGCCAGCAGCCGAGACAGGACTGGAAACACCATATATTTT.

The V gene is TRBV30, the J gene TRBJ2-7; D may be TRBD1 (6 bases). Trimming removed 2 bases from V and 0 bases from J, with 14 bases in between. Germline-derived CDR1 and CDR2 are GTSNPN and SVGIG (reference sequence). The CDR3 consists of 15 residues. This CDR3 is CAWSIVQGSSYEQYF. The CDR3 region has the DNA TGTGCCTGGAGTATAGTTCAGGGGAGCTCCTACGAGCAGTACTTC.

This chain connects TRBV7-3 to TRBJ2-1, with TRBD2 matching over 14 bases. Germline trimming cut 5 bases from V and 9 bases from J; bases unmatched to any gene: 12. Germline V gene data show CDR1 as SGHTA and CDR2 as FQGTGA. The CDR3 loop spans 17 amino acids. The CDR3 DNA reads TGTGCCAGCAGCCCCTACGCGGGACTAGCGGGAGTTAGTGAGCAGTTCTTC. As protein: CASSPYAGLAGVSEQFF.

The CDR3 DNA sequence: TGTGCCAGCAGTACCGGGACAGCCTCCTACAATGAGCAGTTCTTC. As protein: CASSTGTASYNEQFF. The chain carries TRBV6-1 and TRBJ2-1; 7 bases line up with TRBD1. The germline V gene has CDR1 MNHNS and CDR2 SASEGT. With 5 bases clipped from V and 0 bases from J, the junction kept 4 bases outside the gene matches. There are 15 residues in the CDR3.

The chain uses TRBV6-1 and TRBJ2-1, with 10 bases matching TRBD2. This CDR3 is 14 amino acids long. The V and J ends lost 10 bases and 2 bases, in that order; junction bases with no gene match: 5. Germline lookup yields CDR1 MNHNS and CDR2 SASEGT. CDR3 sequence (DNA): TGTGCCAACAAAGCGGGAGGGCCCTACAATGAGCAGTTCTTC. It specifies CANKAGGPYNEQFF.

V gene TRBV27 combines with J gene TRBJ2-5; a possible D gene is TRBD2 (6 bases). The J call may be faulty, since TRBJ2-7 better matches the DNA end. This CDR3 is 15 amino acids long. Germline V lookup: CDR1 MNHEY, CDR2 SMNVEV (reference sequence). The CDR3 region has the DNA TGTGCCAGCATCATTCCCAGCGGGTACTCCTACGAGCAGTACTTC. It codes for CASIIPSGYSYEQYF.

The chain is built from TRBV2 and TRBJ2-5; 10 nucleotides line up with TRBD1. CDR1 and CDR2 from the germline V gene are SNHLY and FYNNEI. The CDR3 extends over 13 amino acids. With V trimmed by 8 bases and J by 13 bases, 13 bases remained unmatched. CDR3 nucleotide sequence: TGTGCCAGCTCGGGACAGGGGACCTATTATCCGTACTTC. Its translation: CASSGQGTYYPYF.

The rearrangement links TRBV6-1 to TRBJ2-2, with TRBD1 identical over 10 bases. This CDR3 has 15 residues. Trimming took 8 bases from V and 5 from J; bases not matched to a gene: 8. Germline-derived CDR1 and CDR2 are MNHNS and SASEGT. CDR3 loop: CASASPDRGTGELFF. For the CDR3, the DNA is TGTGCCAGCGCCTCTCCGGACAGGGGGACCGGGGAGCTGTTTTTT.

The CDR3 DNA reads as TGTGCCTGGAGTCCGGGAGACGGGGAGACCCAGTACTTC. Its protein product is CAWSPGDGETQYF. The chain has TRBV30 and TRBJ2-5, with a possible D match to TRBD2 (6 bases). V lost 2 bases and J lost 5, with 12 bases in between. The CDR3 is made up of 13 amino acids. The germline gives CDR1 GTSNPN, CDR2 SVGIG (reference sequence).

This chain uses TRBV30 with TRBJ2-1; D may be TRBD2 (6 bases). The CDR3 extends over 15 amino acids. V dropped 3 bases and J dropped 3 bases, with 15 bases sitting between them. Germline V gene lookup returns CDR1 GTSNPN and CDR2 SVGIG (reference sequence). DNA for the CDR3: TGTGCCTGGAGGGTACCTGGGGGAGGCTACAATGAGCAGTTCTTC. This sequence encodes CAWRVPGGGYNEQFF.

The rearrangement joins TRBV29-1 to TRBJ1-1, with 9 bases that match TRBD1. With V trimmed by 6 bases and J by 4 bases, 9 bases remained unmatched. CDR1 and CDR2 from the germline V gene are SQVTM and ANQGSEA. CDR3 length: 14 residues. CDR3: CSVEGTGRSTEAFF. The CDR3 DNA follows: TGCAGCGTGGAGGGGACAGGGAGAAGCACTGAAGCTTTCTTT.

The V gene is TRBV30, the J gene TRBJ2-7; a weak D match, TRBD1 (6 bases). CDR3 length: 15 amino acids. Trimming took 4 bases from V and 3 from J, leaving 19 bases between them. Germline CDR1 reads GTSNPN; CDR2 reads SVGIG (reference sequence). The CDR3 DNA follows: TGTGCCTGGACCCCCCAGGGGCCGCTCTTCTACGAGCAGTACTTC. The encoded protein is CAWTPQGPLFYEQYF.

This chain connects TRBV5-4 to TRBJ2-5; 7 nucleotides align to TRBD2. The J call may be in error: the DNA end matches TRBJ2-7 better. Germline values: CDR1 SGHNT, CDR2 YYREEE (reference sequence). The CDR3 runs 14 residues. The CDR3 protein is CASSLEGGPYEQYF. The CDR3 bases are TGTGCCAGCAGCTTGGAGGGAGGGCCCTACGAGCAGTACTTC.

The genes are TRBV28 and TRBJ1-2; no clear D gene. This CDR3 comprises 13 residues. Deletions cut 10 bases from V and 1 base from J, with 13 bases between. Germline V lookup: CDR1 MDHEN, CDR2 SYDVKM. CDR3 region: CATRRTVNYGYTF. DNA of the CDR3: TGTGCCACCAGGCGAACAGTTAACTATGGCTACACCTTC.